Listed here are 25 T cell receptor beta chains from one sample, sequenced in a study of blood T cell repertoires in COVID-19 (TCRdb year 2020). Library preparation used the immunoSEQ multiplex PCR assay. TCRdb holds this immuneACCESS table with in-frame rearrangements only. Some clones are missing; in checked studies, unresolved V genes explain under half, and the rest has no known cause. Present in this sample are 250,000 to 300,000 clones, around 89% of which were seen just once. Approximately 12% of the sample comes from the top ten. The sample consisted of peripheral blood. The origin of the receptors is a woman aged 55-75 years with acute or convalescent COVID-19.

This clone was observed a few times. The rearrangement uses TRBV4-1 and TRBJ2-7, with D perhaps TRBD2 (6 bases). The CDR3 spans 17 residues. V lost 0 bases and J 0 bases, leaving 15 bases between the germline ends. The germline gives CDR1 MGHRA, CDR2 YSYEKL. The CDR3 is CASSQDRGTLSSYEQYF. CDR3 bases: TGCGCCAGCAGCCAAGACCGCGGGACTCTCAGCTCCTACGAGCAGTACTTC.

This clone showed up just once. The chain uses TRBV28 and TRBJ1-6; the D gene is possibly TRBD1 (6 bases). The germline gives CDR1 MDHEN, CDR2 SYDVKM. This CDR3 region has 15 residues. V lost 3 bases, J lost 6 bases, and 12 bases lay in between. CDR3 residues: CASSFRRGGNSPLHF. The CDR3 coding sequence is TGTGCCAGCAGTTTCCGCAGGGGCGGTAATTCACCCCTCCACTTT. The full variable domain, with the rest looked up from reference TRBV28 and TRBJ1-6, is DVKVTQSSRYLVKRTGEKVFLECVQDMDHENMFWYRQDPGLGLRLIYFSYDVKMKEKGDIPEGYSVSREKKERFSLILESASTNQTSMYLCASSFRRGGNSPLHFGNGTRLTVT.

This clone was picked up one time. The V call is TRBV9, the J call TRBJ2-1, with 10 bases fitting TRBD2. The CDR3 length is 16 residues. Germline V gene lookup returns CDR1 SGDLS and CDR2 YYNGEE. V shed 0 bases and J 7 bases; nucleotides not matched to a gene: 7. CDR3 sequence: CASSVVSSGRGNEQFF. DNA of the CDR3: TGTGCCAGCAGCGTAGTTTCGAGCGGGAGGGGAAATGAGCAGTTCTTC.

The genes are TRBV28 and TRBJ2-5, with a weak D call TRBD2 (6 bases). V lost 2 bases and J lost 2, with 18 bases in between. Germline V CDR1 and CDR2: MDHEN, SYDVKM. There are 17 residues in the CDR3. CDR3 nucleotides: TGTGCCAGCAGTTTAGTCGGGATGGGGAGGCTACAAGAGACCCAGTACTTC. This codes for CASSLVGMGRLQETQYF. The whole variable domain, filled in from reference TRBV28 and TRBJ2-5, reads DVKVTQSSRYLVKRTGEKVFLECVQDMDHENMFWYRQDPGLGLRLIYFSYDVKMKEKGDIPEGYSVSREKKERFSLILESASTNQTSMYLCASSLVGMGRLQETQYFGPGTRLLVL.

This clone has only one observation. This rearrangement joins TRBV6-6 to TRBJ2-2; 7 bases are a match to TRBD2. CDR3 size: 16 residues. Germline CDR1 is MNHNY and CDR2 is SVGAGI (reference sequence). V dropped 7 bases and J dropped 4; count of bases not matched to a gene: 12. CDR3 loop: CASINKGGVGTGELFF. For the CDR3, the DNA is TGTGCCAGCATCAACAAGGGAGGGGTCGGCACCGGGGAGCTGTTTTTT.

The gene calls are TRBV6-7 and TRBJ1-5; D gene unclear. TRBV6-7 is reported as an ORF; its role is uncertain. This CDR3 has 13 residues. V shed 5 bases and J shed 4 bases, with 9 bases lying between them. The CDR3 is CASSLTENQPQHF. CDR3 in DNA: TGTGCCAGCAGTCTTACAGAGAATCAGCCCCAGCATTTT.

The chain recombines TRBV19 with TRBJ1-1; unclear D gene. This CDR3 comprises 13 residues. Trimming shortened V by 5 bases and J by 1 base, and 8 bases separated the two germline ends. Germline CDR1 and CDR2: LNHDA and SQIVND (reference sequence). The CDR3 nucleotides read TGTGCCAGTAGTCAACAGAAGAACACTGAAGCTTTCTTT. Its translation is CASSQQKNTEAFF. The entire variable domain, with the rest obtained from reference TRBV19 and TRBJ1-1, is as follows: DGGITQSPKYLFRKEGQNVTLSCEQNLNHDAMYWYRQDPGQGLRLIYYSQIVNDFQKGDIAEGYSVSREKKESFPLTVTSAQKNPTAFYLCASSQQKNTEAFFGQGTRLTVV.

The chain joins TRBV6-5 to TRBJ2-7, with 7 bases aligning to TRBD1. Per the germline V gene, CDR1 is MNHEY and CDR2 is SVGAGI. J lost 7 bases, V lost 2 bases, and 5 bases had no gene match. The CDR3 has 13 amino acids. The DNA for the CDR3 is TGTGCCAGCAGTTACGGGGCAGGGGGTGAGCAGTACTTC. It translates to CASSYGAGGEQYF.

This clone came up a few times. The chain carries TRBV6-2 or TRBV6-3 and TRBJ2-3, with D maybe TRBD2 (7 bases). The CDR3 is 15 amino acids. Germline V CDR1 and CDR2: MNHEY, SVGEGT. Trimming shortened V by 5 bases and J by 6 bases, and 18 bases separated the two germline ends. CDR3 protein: CASSGKAGAGDTQYF. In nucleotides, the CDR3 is TGTGCCAGCAGTGGGAAGGCGGGGGCCGGGGATACGCAGTATTTT.

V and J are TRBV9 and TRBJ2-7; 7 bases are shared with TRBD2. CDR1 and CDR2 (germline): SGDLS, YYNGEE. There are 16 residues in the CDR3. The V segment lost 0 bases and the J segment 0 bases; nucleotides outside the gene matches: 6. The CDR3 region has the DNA TGTGCCAGCAGCGTAGGTCCAGCGGGGATCTCCTACGAGCAGTACTTC. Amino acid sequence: CASSVGPAGISYEQYF.

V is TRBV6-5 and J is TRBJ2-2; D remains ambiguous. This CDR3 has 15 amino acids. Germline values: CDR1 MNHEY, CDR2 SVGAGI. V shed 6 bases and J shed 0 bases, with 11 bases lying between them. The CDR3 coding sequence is TGTGCCAGCAGAAAAACAGCCACGAACACCGGGGAGCTGTTTTTT. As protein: CASRKTATNTGELFF.

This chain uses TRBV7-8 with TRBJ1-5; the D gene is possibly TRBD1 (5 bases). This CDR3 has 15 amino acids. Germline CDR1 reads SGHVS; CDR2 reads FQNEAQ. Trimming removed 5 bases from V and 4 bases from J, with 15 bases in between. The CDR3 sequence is CASSPRTSRNQPQHF. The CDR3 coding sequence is TGTGCCAGCAGCCCGAGGACAAGCCGTAATCAGCCCCAGCATTTT.

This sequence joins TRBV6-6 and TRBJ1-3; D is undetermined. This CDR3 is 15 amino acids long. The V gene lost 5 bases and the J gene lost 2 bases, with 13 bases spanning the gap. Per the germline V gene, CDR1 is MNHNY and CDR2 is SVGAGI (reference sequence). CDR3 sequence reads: CASSLRGRAGNTIYF. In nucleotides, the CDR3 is TGTGCCAGCAGTCTCCGGGGTCGGGCTGGAAACACCATATATTTT.

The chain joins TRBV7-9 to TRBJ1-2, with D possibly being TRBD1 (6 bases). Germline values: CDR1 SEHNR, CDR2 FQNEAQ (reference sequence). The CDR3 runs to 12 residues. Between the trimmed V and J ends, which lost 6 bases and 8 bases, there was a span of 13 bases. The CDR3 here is CASSPQGRGYTF. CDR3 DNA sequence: TGTGCCAGCAGTCCACAGGGTAGGGGCTACACCTTC.

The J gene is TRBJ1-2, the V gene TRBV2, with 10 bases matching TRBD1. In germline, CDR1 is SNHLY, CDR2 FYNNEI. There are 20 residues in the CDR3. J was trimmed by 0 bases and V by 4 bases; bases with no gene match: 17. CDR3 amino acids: CASSGGGFTGQGSANYGYTF. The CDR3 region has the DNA TGTGCCAGCAGTGGGGGGGGCTTCACGGGACAGGGGTCCGCTAACTATGGCTACACCTTC. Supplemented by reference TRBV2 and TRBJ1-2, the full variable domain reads EPEVTQTPSHQVTQMGQEVILRCVPISNHLYFYWYRQILGQKVEFLVSFYNNEISEKSEIFDDQFSVERPDGSNFTLKIRSTKLEDSAMYFCASSGGGFTGQGSANYGYTFGSGTRLTVV.

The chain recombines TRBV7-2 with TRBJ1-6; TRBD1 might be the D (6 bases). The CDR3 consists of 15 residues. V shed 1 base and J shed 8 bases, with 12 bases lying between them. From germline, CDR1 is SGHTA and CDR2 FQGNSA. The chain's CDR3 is CASSLGVRGDSPLHF. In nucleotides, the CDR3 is TGTGCCAGCAGCTTAGGGGTCAGGGGTGATTCACCCCTCCACTTT.

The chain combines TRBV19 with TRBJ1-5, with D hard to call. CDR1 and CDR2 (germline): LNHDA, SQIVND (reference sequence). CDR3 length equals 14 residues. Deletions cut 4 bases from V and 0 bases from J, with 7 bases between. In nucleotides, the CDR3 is TGTGCCAGTAGTACAACAGTTAGCAATCAGCCCCAGCATTTT. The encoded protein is CASSTTVSNQPQHF.

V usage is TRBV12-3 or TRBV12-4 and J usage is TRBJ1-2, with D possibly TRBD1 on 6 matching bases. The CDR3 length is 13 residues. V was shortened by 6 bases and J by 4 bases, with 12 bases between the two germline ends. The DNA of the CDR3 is TGTGCCAGCAGAATTACAGGGTTCTATGGCTACACCTTC. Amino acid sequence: CASRITGFYGYTF.

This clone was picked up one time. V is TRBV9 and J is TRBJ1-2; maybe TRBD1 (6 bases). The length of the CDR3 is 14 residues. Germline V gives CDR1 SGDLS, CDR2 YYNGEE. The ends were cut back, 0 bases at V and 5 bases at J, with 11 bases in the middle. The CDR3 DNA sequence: TGTGCCAGCAGCGTAGACAGGGACGATTATGGCTACACCTTC. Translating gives CASSVDRDDYGYTF.

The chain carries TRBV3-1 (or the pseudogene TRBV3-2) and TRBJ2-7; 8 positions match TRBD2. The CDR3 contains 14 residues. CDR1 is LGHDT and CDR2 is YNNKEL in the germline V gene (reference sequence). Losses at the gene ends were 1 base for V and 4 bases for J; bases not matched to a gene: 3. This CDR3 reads CASSQAGGIYEQYF. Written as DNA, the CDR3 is TGTGCCAGCAGCCAAGCGGGGGGGATATACGAGCAGTACTTC.

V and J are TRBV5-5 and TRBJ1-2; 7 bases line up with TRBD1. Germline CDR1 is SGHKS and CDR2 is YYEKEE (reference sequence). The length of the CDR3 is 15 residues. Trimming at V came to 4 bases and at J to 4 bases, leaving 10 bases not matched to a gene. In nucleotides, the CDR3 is TGTGCCAGCAGCACGGCGACAGGGCCCCCCTATGGCTACACCTTC. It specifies CASSTATGPPYGYTF.

As DNA, the CDR3 is TGTGCCAGCAGTGTCCCAGGACAGGCAAGCTCTGGAAACACCATATATTTT. This gives the protein CASSVPGQASSGNTIYF. The V gene is TRBV2, the J gene TRBJ1-3; 7 bases line up with TRBD1. Germline loops: CDR1 SNHLY, CDR2 FYNNEI. The CDR3 loop spans 17 amino acids. V was clipped by 4 bases and J by 0 bases; unmatched bases: 9.

CDR3 in amino acids: CASTGGQNKNTEAFF. DNA for the CDR3: TGTGCCAGCACTGGCGGGCAGAACAAGAACACTGAAGCTTTCTTT. This chain uses TRBV6-5 with TRBJ1-1, with D unresolved. The CDR3 is 15 residues long. The germline gives CDR1 MNHEY, CDR2 SVGAGI. V was clipped by 7 bases and J by 1 base, with 16 bases between them.

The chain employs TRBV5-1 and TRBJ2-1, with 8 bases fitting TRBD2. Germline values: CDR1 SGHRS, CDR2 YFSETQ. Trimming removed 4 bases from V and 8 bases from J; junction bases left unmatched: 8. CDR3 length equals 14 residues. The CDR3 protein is CASSPGLASDEQFF. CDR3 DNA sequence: TGCGCCAGCAGCCCTGGACTAGCTTCGGATGAGCAGTTCTTC.

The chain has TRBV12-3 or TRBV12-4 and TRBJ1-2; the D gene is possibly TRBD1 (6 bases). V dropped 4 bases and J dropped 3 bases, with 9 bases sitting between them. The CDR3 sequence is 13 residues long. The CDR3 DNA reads TGTGCCAGCAGTTCCCCAGGGGACTATGGCTACACCTTC. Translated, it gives CASSSPGDYGYTF.